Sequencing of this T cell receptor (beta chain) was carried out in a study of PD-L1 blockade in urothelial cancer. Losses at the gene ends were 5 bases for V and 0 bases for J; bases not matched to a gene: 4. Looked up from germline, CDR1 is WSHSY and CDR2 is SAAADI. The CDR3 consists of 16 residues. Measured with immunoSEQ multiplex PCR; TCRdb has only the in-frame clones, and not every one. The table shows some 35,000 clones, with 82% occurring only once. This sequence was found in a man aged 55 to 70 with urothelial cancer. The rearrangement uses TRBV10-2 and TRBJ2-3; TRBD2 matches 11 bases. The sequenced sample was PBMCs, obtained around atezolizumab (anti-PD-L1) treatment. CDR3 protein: CASSHIAGGSTDTQYF. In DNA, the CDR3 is TGCGCCAGCAGTCATATAGCGGGGGGGAGCACAGATACGCAGTATTTT.